These T cell receptor beta chains were read from a single sample in a study of blood T cell repertoires in COVID-19. Method: immunoSEQ multiplex PCR; TCRdb's copy keeps in-frame clones and lacks some. This sample has approximately 190,000 clones, with under 90% found just once. The source material was peripheral blood. All receptors derive from a man at least 80 years old with acute or convalescent COVID-19. Both conserved end residues are part of each CDR3. D genes are given only for firm matches. Rows give clone size only sometimes, using once, few, many, or a class for an expanded clone.

>.|15|TRBD1|TRBV6-4|TRBJ2-2
TGTGCCAGCAGTGTACAGGGGGCGAACACCGGGGAGCTGTTTTTT
CASSVQGANTGELFF
>.|14|.|TRBV6-5|TRBJ1-5
TGTGCCAGCTTAACCCAGGGGAGCAATCAGCCCCAGCATTTT
CASLTQGSNQPQHF
>.|16|TRBD2|TRBV24-1|TRBJ2-3
TGTGCCACCAGTGGGTCCAGCGGGAGTATTGCAGATACGCAGTATTTT
CATSGSSGSIADTQYF
>.|17|.|TRBV5-1|TRBJ2-7
TGCGCCAGCAGCTTGGCCTCCGGGAGTGGAATCACCTACGAGCAGTACTTC
CASSLASGSGITYEQYF
>.|14|.|TRBV10-3|TRBJ2-5
TGTGCCATCAGTAACTCGGGACAACAAGAGACCCAGTACTTC
CAISNSGQQETQYF
>once|14|.|TRBV10-3|TRBJ2-1
TGTGCCATCAGTGAGGTTTCGGGAATCAATGAGCAGTTCTTC
CAISEVSGINEQFF
>.|14|TRBD1|TRBV6-5|TRBJ2-3
TGTGCCAGCAGACCGACAGGGGGCACAGATACGCAGTATTTT
CASRPTGGTDTQYF
>.|13|TRBD1|TRBV27|TRBJ2-3
TGTGCCAGCAGATCCGACAGGGGTGATACGCAGTATTTT
CASRSDRGDTQYF
>.|16|.|TRBV25-1|TRBJ2-3
TGTGCCAGCGAAAACATCGGGGCTAGCGACACAGATACGCAGTATTTT
CASENIGASDTDTQYF
>.|17|.|TRBV5-8|TRBJ2-6
TGTGCCAGCAGCCCCGGGACAAAGGTAGCTGGGGCCAACGTCCTGACTTTC
CASSPGTKVAGANVLTF
>.|14|TRBD1|TRBV2|TRBJ2-1
TGTGCCAGCATACAGGGGGTATCGACAGGAGAGCAGTTCTTC
CASIQGVSTGEQFF
>.|16|TRBD2|TRBV18|TRBJ2-6
TGTGCCAGCTCCGGACTAGCGGGAGCTGGGGCCAACGTCCTGACTTTC
CASSGLAGAGANVLTF
>once|11|.|TRBV20-1|TRBJ2-1
TGCAGTGCCTTATCCTACAATGAGCAGTTCTTC
CSALSYNEQFF
>.|17|TRBD2|TRBV7-9|TRBJ2-1
TGTGCCAGCAGCGGAGCGGGACTAGCGGGCAGAACCAATGAGCAGTTCTTC
CASSGAGLAGRTNEQFF
>few|14|.|TRBV30|TRBJ1-1
TGTGCCTGGAGCCGGGGGGTCCTGAACACTGAAGCTTTCTTT
CAWSRGVLNTEAFF
>.|15|.|TRBV18|TRBJ1-3
TGTGCCAGCAAGAGAAATTCAGGGACTGGAAACACCATATATTTT
CASKRNSGTGNTIYF